The clone carrying this TCR beta chain was detected many times. J gave up 10 bases and V 6 bases, and 8 bases lay outside the gene matches. The CDR3 has 14 residues. Germline loops: CDR1 SGHTA, CDR2 FQGNSA. These data originate in a study of T cells in Graves' hyperthyroidism and ophthalmopathy. TCR beta CDR3 regions were amplified from RNA. HTBI primers drove first-round RT-PCR of the TCR CDR3. From the multiplex PCR reads, TCRdb called clonotypes with MiXCR, one entry per CDR3 protein. The table records a few hundred thousand distinct CDR3 sequences, approximately 25% of them present only once. The sequenced material came from blood. This receptor was obtained from a man aged 50 to 60 with Graves' hyperthyroidism. The gene calls are TRBV7-2 and TRBJ2-1; 11 bases fit TRBD2. The CDR3 loop reads CASRPTSGRWEQFF. CDR3 bases: TGTGCCAGCAGGCCAACTAGCGGGAGATGGGAGCAGTTCTTC.